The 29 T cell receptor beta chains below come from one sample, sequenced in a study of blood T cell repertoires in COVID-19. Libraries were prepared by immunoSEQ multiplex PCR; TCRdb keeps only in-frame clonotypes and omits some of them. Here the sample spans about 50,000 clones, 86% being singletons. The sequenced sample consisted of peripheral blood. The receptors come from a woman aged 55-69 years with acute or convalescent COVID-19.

CDR3 sequence reads: CASSLQGAGNTIYF. The DNA for the CDR3 is TGTGCCAGCAGCCTACAGGGGGCTGGAAACACCATATATTTT. The V call is TRBV7-9, the J call TRBJ1-3, with 8 bases fitting TRBD1. Germline CDR1 is SEHNR and CDR2 is FQNEAQ (reference sequence). After removal of 5 bases from V and 2 bases from J, the junction contained 2 bases not matched to a gene. The CDR3 extends over 14 amino acids.

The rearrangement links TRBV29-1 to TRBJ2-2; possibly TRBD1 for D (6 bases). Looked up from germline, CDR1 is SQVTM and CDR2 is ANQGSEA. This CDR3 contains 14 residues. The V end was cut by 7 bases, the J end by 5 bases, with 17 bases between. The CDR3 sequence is CSALRGGGTGELFF. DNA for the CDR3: TGCAGCGCCCTCCGTGGGGGCGGAACCGGGGAGCTGTTTTTT.

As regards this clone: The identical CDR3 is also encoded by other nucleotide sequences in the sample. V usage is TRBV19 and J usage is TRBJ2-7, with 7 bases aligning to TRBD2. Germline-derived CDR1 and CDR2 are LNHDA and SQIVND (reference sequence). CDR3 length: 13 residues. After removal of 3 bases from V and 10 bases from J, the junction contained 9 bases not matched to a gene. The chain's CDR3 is CASSIPERGEQYF. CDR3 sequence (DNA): TGTGCCAGTAGTATCCCTGAGCGGGGCGAACAGTACTTC.

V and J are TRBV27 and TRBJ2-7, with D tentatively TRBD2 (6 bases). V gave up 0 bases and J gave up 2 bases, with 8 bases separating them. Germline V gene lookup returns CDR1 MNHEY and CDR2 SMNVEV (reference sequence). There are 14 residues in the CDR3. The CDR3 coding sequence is TGTGCCAGCAGTTTATCGGCGGGGACCTACGAGCAGTACTTC. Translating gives CASSLSAGTYEQYF.

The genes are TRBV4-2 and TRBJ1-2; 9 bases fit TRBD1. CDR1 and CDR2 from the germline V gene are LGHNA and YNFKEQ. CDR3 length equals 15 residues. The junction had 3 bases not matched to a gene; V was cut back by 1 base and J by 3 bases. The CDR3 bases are TGTGCCAGCAGCCAAGGGACAGGGGCGGACTATGGCTACACCTTC. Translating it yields CASSQGTGADYGYTF.

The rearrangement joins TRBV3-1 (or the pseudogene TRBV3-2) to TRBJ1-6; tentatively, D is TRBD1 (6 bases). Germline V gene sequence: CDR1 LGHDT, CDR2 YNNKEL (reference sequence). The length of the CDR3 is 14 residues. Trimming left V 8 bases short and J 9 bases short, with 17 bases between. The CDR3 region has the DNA TGTGCCAGCGGAAAGATAGGGGGTACTTCACCCCTCCACTTT. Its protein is CASGKIGGTSPLHF.

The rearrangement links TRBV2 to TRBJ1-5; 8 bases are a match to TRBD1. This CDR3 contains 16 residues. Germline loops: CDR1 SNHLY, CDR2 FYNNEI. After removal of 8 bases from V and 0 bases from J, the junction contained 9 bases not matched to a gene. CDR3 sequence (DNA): TGTGCCAGCGCCCAGGGGGCCCAGGGTAGCAATCAGCCCCAGCATTTT. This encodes CASAQGAQGSNQPQHF.

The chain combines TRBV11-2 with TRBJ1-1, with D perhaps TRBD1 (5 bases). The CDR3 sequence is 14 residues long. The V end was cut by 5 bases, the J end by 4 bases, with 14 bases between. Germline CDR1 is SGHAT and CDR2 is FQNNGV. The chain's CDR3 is CASSPGGGFTEAFF. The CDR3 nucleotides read TGTGCCAGCAGCCCAGGCGGGGGGTTCACTGAAGCTTTCTTT.

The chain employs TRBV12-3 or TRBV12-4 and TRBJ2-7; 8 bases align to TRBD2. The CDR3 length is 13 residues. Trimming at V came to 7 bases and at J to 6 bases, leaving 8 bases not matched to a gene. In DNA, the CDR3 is TGTGCCAGCACCTTGGGACTAGTTAGCGAGCAGTACTTC. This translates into CASTLGLVSEQYF.

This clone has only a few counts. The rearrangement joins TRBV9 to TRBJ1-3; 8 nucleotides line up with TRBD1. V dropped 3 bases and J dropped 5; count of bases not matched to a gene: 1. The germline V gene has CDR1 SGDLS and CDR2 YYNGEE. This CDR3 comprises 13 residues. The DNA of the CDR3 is TGTGCCAGCAGCGGGACAGGGAGAAACACCATATATTTT. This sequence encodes CASSGTGRNTIYF.

The CDR3 spells CASMKGAGGYYEQYF. The CDR3 DNA follows: TGTGCCAGCATGAAGGGAGCGGGGGGTTATTACGAGCAGTACTTC. The chain links TRBV27 to TRBJ2-7; 9 positions agree with TRBD2. The V and J ends lost 7 bases and 4 bases, in that order; junction bases with no gene match: 11. CDR1 is MNHEY, CDR2 SMNVEV, per germline (reference sequence). The CDR3 is 15 residues long.

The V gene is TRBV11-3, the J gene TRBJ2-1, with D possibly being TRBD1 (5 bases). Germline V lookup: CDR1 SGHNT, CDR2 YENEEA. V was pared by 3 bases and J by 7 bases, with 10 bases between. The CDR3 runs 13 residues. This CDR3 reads CASSLQGSNEQFF. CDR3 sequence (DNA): TGTGCCAGCAGCTTGCAGGGATCGAATGAGCAGTTCTTC. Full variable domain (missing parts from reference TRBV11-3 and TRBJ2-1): EAGVVQSPRYKIIEKKQPVAFWCNPISGHNTLYWYLQNLGQGPELLIRYENEEAVDDSQLPKDRFSAERLKGVDSTLKIQPAELGDSAVYLCASSLQGSNEQFFGPGTRLTVL.

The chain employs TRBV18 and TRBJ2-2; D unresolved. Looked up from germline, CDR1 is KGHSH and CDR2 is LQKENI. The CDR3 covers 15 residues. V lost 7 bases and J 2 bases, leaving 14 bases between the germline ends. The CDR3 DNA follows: TGTGCCAGCTTTACGACGACAACTAACACCGGGGAGCTGTTTTTT. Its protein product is CASFTTTTNTGELFF.

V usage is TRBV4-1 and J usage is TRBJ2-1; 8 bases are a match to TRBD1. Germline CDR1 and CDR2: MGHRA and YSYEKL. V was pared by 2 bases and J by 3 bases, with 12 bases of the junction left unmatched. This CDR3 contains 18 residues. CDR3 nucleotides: TGCGCCAGCAGCCAAAGAACCCTCAGAGGACAGGGCTACAATGAGCAGTTCTTC. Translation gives CASSQRTLRGQGYNEQFF.

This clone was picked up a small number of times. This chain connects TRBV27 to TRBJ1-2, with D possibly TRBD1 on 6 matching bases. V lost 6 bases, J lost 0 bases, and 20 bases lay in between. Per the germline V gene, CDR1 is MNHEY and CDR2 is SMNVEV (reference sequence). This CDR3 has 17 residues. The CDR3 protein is CASRKKDSPTSNYGYTF. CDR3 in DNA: TGTGCCAGCAGGAAAAAGGACAGTCCAACCTCTAACTATGGCTACACCTTC.

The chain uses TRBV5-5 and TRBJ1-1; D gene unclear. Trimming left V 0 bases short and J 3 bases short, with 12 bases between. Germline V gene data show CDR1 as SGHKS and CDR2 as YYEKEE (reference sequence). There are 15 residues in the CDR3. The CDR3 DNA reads TGTGCCAGCAGCTTGGCTCCCTCGAGCTACACTGAAGCTTTCTTT. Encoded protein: CASSLAPSSYTEAFF.

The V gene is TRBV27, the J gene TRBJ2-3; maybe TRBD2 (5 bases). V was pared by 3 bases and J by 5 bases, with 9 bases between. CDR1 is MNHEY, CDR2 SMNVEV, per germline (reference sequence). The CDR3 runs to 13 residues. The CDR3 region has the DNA TGTGCCAGCAGTTTTATAAGCGGAGATACGCAGTATTTT. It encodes CASSFISGDTQYF.

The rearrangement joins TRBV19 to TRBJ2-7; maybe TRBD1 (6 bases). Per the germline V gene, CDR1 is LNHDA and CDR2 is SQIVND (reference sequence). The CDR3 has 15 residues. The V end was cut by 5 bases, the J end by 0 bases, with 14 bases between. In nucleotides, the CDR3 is TGTGCCAGTAGTGGGACCGGACAGCTCTCCTACGAGCAGTACTTC. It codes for CASSGTGQLSYEQYF.

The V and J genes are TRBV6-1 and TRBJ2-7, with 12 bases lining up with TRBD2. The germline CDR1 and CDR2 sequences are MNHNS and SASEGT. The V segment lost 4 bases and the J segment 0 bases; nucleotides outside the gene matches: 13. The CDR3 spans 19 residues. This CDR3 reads CASSASRGLAGPSSYEQYF. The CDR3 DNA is TGTGCCAGCAGTGCATCGAGGGGACTAGCGGGCCCTAGCTCCTACGAGCAGTACTTC.

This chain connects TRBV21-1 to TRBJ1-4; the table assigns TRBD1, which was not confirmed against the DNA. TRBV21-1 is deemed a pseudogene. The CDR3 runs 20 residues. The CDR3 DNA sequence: TGTGCCAGCAGCAAACCATATATGACAGGGGGCTGCGCAACTAATGAAAAACTGTTTTTT. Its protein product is CASSKPYMTGGCATNEKLFF.

DNA of the CDR3: TGTGCCAGCAGCCCCAACCCGGGACTAGCAACAGATACGCAGTATTTT. Protein sequence: CASSPNPGLATDTQYF. The rearrangement joins TRBV7-3 to TRBJ2-3; 9 positions match TRBD2. The CDR3 runs 16 residues. Germline loops: CDR1 SGHTA, CDR2 FQGTGA. V trimming: 5 bases; J trimming: 3 bases; junction bases outside the gene matches: 9.

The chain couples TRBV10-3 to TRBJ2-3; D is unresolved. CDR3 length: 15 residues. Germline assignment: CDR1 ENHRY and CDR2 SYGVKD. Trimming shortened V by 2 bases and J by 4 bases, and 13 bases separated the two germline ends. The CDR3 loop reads CAISESVTSADTQYF. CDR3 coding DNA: TGTGCCATCAGTGAGAGTGTGACTTCGGCAGATACGCAGTATTTT.

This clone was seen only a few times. The CDR3, as DNA: TGTGCCAGCAGCCCGAACCCGACAGGGTCCTACGAGCAGTACTTC. Amino acids: CASSPNPTGSYEQYF. The V gene is TRBV3-1 (or the pseudogene TRBV3-2), the J gene TRBJ2-7; 7 nucleotides align to TRBD1. The germline V gene has CDR1 LGHDT and CDR2 YNNKEL (reference sequence). The CDR3 length is 15 residues. Germline trimming cut 4 bases from V and 1 base from J; bases unmatched to any gene: 7.

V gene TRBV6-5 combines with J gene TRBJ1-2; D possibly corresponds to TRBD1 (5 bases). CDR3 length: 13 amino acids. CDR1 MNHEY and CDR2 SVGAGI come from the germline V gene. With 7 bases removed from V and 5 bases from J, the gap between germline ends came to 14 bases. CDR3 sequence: CASTRLEGYGYTF. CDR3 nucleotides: TGTGCCAGCACGAGGTTGGAGGGGTATGGCTACACCTTC.

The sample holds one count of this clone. Here the CDR3 reads CASRLSGQGVYGYTF. The CDR3 DNA reads TGTGCCAGCAGGTTATCCGGACAGGGCGTCTATGGCTACACCTTC. The chain is built from TRBV2 and TRBJ1-2, with 8 bases matching TRBD1. The V gene end was trimmed by 6 bases and the J gene end by 4 bases; junction bases not matched to a gene: 10. The CDR3 extends over 15 amino acids. In germline, CDR1 is SNHLY, CDR2 FYNNEI.

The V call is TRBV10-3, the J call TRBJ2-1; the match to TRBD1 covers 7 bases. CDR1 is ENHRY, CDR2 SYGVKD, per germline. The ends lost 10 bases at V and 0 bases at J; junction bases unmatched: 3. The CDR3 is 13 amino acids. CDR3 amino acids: CATRGSSYNEQFF. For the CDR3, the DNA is TGTGCCACCAGGGGGAGCTCCTACAATGAGCAGTTCTTC.

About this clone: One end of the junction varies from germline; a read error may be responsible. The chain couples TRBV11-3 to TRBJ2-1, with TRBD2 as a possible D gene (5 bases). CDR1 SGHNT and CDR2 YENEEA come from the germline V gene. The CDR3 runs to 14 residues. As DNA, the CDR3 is TGTGCCAGCAGCCTAGAGGGCACCTACAATGAGCAGTTCTTC. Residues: CASSLEGTYNEQFF.

The CDR3 sequence is CASSPLLLSGELFF. CDR3 nucleotide sequence: TGTGCCAGCAGCCCTCTGTTATTGTCCGGGGAGCTGTTTTTT. The rearrangement links TRBV7-2 to TRBJ2-2; D remains unclear. The CDR3 covers 14 residues. The V end lost 5 bases, the J end lost 6 bases, and 13 bases lay between the germline ends. CDR1 is SGHTA and CDR2 is FQGNSA in the germline V gene.

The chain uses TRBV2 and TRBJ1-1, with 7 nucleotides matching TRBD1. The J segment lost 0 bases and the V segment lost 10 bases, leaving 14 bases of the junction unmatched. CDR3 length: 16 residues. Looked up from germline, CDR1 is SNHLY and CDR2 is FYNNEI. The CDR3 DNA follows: TGTGCCATCCCAGGAAAGGGGGCTTCAATGAACACTGAAGCTTTCTTT. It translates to CAIPGKGASMNTEAFF.